The source of this TCR beta chain is a study of blood T cell repertoires in COVID-19. About the research overall: COVID-19 samples, acute and convalescent, were from the United States, Italy and Spain. T cells, B-cell-depleted T cells, or PBMCs provided the cDNA or gDNA that served as material.

Seattle patients were enrolled during active infection and followed longitudinally. The length of the CDR3 is 16 residues. The germline gives CDR1 GTSNPN, CDR2 SVGIG (reference sequence). V gave up 3 bases and J gave up 0 bases, with 14 bases separating them. The assay was immunoSEQ multiplex PCR, and TCRdb's table has in-frame clones only and misses some. The top ten hold 0.87% of the sample, which has 250,000 to 350,000 clones, under 85% seen once. This receptor was obtained from a human donor with COVID-19, enrolled during active disease. The donor label of this sample is uncertain. What was sequenced was peripheral blood. The chain combines TRBV30 with TRBJ1-4; tentatively, D is TRBD1 (6 bases). The CDR3 protein is CAWSADSPSTNEKLFF. CDR3 nucleotide sequence: TGTGCCTGGAGCGCGGACAGCCCCTCAACTAATGAAAAACTGTTTTTT.